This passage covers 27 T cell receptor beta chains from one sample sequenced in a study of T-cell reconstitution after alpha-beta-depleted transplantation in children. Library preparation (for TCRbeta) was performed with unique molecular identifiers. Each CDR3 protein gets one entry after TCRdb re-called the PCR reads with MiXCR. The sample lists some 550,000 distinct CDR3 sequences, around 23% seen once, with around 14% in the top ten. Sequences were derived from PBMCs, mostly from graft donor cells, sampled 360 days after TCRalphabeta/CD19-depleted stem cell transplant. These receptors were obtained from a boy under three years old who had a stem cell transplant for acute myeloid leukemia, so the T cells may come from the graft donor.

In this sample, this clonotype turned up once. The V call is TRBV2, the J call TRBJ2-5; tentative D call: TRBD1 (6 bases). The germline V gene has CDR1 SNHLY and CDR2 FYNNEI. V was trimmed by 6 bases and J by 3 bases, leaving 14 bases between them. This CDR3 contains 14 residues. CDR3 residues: CASRPQGGKETQYF. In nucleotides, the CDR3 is TGTGCCAGCAGGCCCCAAGGGGGTAAAGAGACCCAGTACTTC.

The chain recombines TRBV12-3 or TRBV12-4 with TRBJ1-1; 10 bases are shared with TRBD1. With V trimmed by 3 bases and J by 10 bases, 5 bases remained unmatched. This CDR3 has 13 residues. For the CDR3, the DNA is TGTGCCAGCAGTTTTGACAGGGGGCGAGTAGCTTTCTTT. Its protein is CASSFDRGRVAFF.

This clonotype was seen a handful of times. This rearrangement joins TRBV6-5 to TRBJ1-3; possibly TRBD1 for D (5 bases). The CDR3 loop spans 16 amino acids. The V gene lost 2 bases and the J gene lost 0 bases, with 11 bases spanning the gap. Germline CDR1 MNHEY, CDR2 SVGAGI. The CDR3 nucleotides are TGTGCCAGCAGTTACATCGGGGCACTCTCTGGAAACACCATATATTTT. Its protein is CASSYIGALSGNTIYF.

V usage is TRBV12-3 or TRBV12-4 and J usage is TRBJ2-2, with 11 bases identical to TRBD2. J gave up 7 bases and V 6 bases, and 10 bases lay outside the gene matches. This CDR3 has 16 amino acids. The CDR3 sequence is CASRFLAGGGGGELFF. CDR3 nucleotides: TGTGCCAGCAGGTTCCTAGCGGGGGGCGGTGGCGGGGAGCTGTTTTTT.

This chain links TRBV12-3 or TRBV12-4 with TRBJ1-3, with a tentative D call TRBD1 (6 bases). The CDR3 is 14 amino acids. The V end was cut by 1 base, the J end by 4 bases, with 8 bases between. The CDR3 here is CASSLGTEGNTIYF. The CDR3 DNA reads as TGTGCCAGCAGTTTAGGGACAGAAGGAAACACCATATATTTT.

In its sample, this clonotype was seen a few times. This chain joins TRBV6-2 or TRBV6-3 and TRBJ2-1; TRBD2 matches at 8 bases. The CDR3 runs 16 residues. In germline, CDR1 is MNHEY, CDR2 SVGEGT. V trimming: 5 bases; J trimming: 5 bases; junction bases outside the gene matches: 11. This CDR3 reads CASSPSGTRAHNEQFF. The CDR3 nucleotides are TGTGCCAGCAGTCCCTCCGGGACTAGGGCCCACAATGAGCAGTTCTTC.

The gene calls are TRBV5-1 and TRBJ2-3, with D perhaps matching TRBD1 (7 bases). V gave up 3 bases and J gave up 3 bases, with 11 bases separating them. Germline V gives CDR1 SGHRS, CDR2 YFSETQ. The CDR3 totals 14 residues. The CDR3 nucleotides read TGCGCCAGCAGCTCCAGGGGGAGGACAGATACGCAGTATTTT. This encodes CASSSRGRTDTQYF.

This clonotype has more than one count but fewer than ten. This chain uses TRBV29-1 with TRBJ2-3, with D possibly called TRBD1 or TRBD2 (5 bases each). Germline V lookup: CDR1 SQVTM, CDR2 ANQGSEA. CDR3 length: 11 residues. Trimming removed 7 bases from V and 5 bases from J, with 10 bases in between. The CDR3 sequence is CSGDGIDTQYF. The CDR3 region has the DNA TGCAGCGGGGACGGGATAGATACGCAGTATTTT.

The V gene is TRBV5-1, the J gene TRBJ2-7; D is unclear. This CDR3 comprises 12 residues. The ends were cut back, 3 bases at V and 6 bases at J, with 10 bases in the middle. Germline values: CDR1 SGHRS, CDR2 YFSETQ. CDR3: CASSSSGAEQYF. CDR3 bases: TGCGCCAGCAGCTCCTCAGGAGCCGAGCAGTACTTC.

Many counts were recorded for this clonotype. The CDR3 reads CSAIAQGRSYEQYF. The CDR3 nucleotides read TGCAGTGCTATAGCGCAGGGTAGGTCCTACGAGCAGTACTTC. The V gene is TRBV20-1, the J gene TRBJ2-7, with D possibly being TRBD1 or TRBD2 (5 bases each). Trimming stripped 4 bases from V and 1 base from J, with 14 bases between. The CDR3 spans 14 residues. Germline V CDR1 and CDR2: DFQATT, SNEGSKA (reference sequence).

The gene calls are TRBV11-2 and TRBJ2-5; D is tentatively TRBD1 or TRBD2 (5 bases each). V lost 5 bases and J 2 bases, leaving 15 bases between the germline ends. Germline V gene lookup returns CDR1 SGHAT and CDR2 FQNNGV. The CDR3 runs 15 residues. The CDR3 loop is CASSPPGDQQETQYF. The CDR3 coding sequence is TGTGCCAGCAGCCCACCCGGGGACCAACAAGAGACCCAGTACTTC.

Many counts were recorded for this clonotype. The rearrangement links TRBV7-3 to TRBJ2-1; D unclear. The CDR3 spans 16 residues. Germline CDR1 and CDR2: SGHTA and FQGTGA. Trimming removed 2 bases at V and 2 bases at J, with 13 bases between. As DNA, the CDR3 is TGTGCCAGCAGCTTACTCGGTTCTGGCCCCTACAATGAGCAGTTCTTC. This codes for CASSLLGSGPYNEQFF.

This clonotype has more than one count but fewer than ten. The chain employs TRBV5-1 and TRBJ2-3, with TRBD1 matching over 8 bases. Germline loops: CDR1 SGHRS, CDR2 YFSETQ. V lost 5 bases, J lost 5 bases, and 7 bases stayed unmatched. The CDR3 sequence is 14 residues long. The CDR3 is CASRPGTGLDTQYF. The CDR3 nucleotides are TGCGCCAGCAGACCGGGGACAGGTCTAGATACGCAGTATTTT.

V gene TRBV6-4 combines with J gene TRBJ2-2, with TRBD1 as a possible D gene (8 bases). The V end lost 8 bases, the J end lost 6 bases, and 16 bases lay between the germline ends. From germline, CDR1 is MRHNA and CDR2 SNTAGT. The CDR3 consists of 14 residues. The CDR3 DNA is TGTGCCAGCCGATGGACAGGGAGGGCCGGGGAGCTGTTTTTT. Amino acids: CASRWTGRAGELFF.

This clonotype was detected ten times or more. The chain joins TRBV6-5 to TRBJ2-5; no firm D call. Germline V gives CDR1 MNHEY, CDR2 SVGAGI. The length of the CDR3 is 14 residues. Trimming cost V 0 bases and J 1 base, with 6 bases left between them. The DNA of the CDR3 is TGTGCCAGCAGTTACTCTACCTTCCAAGAGACCCAGTACTTC. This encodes CASSYSTFQETQYF.

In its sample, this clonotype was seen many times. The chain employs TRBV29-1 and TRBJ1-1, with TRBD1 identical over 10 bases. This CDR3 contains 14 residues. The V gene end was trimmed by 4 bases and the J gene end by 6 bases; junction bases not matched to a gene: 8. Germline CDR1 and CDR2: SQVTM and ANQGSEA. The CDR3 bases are TGCAGCGTTGCTAAGGGACAGGGGATATCTGAAGCTTTCTTT. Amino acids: CSVAKGQGISEAFF. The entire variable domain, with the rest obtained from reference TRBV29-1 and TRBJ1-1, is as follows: SAVISQKPSRDICQRGTSLTIQCQVDSQVTMMFWYRQQPGQSLTLIATANQGSEATYESGFVIDKFPISRPNLTFSTLTVSNMSPEDSSIYLCSVAKGQGISEAFFGQGTRLTVV.

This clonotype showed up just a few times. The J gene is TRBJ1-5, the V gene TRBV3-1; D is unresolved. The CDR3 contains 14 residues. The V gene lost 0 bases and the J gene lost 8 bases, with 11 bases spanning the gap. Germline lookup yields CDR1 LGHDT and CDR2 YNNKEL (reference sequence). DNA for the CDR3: TGTGCCAGCAGCCAAGATCATACCGGGAAGCCCCAGCATTTT. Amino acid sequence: CASSQDHTGKPQHF.

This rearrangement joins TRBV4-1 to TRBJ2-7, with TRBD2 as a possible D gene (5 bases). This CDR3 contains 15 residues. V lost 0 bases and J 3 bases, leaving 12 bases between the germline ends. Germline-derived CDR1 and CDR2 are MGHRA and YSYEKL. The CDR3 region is CASSQDIGLDYEQYV. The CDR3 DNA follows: TGCGCCAGCAGCCAAGATATAGGACTGGACTACGAGCAGTACGTC.

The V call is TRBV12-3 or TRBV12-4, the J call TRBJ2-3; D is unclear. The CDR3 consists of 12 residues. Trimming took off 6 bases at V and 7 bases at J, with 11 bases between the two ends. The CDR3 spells CASSQNRNTQYF. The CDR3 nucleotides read TGTGCCAGCAGCCAAAACCGGAATACGCAGTATTTT.

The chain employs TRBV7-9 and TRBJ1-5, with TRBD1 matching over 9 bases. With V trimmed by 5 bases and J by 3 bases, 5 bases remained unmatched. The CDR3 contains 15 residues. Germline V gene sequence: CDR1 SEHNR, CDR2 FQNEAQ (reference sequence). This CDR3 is CASSVGTGYNQPQHF. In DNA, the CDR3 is TGTGCCAGCAGCGTCGGGACAGGGTACAATCAGCCCCAGCATTTT.

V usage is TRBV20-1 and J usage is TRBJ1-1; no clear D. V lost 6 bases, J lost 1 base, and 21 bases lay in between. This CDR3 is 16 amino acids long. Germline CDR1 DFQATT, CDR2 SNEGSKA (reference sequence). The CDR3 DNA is TGCAGTGCCTTAGTCAGGTTCTGGGATTCGAACACTGAAGCTTTCTTT. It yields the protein CSALVRFWDSNTEAFF.

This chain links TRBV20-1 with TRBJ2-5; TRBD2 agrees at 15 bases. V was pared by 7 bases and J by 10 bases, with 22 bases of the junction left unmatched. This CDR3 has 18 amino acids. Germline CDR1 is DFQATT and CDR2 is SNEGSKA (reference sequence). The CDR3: CSVPNPGLAGGPRVGQYF. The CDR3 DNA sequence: TGCAGTGTCCCGAACCCGGGACTAGCGGGGGGTCCGAGGGTAGGCCAGTACTTC.

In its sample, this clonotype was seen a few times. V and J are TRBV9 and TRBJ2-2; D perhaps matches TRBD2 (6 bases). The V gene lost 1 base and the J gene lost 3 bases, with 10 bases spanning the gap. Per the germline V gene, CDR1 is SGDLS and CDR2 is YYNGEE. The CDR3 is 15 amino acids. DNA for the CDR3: TGTGCCAGCAGCGTAAAGACTAGTTACACCGGGGAGCTGTTTTTT. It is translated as CASSVKTSYTGELFF.

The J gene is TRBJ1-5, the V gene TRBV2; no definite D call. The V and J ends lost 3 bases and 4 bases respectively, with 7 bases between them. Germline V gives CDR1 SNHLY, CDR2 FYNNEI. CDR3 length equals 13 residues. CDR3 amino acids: CASSEEGNQPQHF. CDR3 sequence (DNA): TGTGCCAGCAGTGAGGAAGGAAATCAGCCCCAGCATTTT.

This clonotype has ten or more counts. This chain's CDR3 is CASSYSPGDEQFF. The CDR3 region has the DNA TGTGCCAGCAGTTACTCCCCGGGGGATGAGCAGTTCTTC. The V call is TRBV6-2 or TRBV6-3, the J call TRBJ2-1; a possible D gene is TRBD2 (6 bases). The CDR3 has 13 amino acids. Per the germline V gene, CDR1 is MNHEY and CDR2 is SVGEGT. The germline V and J ends were trimmed by 0 bases and 8 bases, with 8 bases remaining between them.

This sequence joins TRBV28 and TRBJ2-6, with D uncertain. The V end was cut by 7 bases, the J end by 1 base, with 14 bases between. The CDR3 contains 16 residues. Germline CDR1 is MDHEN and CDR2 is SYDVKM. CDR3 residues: CASKKGGSSGANVLTF. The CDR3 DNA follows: TGTGCCAGCAAGAAGGGCGGTTCTTCTGGGGCCAACGTCCTGACTTTC.

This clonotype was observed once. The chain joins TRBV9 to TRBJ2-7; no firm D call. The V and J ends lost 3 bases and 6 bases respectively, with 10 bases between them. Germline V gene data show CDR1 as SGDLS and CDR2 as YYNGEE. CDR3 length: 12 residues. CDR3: CASSALLIEQYF. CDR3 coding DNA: TGTGCCAGCAGCGCCCTCCTTATCGAGCAGTACTTC. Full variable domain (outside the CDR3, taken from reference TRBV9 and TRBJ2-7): DSGVTQTPKHLITATGQRVTLRCSPRSGDLSVYWYQQSLDQGLQFLIQYYNGEERAKGNILERFSAQQFPDLHSELNLSSLELGDSALYFCASSALLIEQYFGPGTRLTVT.